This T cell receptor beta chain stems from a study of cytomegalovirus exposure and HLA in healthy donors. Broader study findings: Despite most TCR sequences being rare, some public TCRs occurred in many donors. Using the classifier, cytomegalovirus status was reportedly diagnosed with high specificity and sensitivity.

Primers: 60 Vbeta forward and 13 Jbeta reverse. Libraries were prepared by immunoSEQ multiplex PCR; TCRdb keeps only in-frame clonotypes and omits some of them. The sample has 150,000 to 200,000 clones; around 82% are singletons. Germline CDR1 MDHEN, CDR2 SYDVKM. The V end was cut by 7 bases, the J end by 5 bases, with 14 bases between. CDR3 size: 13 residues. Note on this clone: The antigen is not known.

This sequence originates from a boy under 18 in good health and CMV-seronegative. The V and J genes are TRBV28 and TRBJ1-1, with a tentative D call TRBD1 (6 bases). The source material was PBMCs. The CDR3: CASIRHRDTEAFF. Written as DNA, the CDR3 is TGTGCCAGCATCCGACACAGGGATACTGAAGCTTTCTTT.